This T cell receptor beta chain appears in the sequencing data of a study of blood T cell repertoires in COVID-19 (dated by TCRdb to about 2020). Background on the whole study: The collaborator samples originated in the United States, Italy and Spain and spanned the acute and convalescent phases of COVID-19. The repertoires were made available in a free public database intended to serve as a resource for research on the immune response to SARS-CoV-2. The dataset comprised deeply sampled blood TCRbeta repertoires from subjects exposed to, actively infected with, or recovered from COVID-19. The material from the prospective study consisted of cDNA or gDNA derived from T cells, B-cell-depleted T cells, or PBMCs. A de-identified subject ID, COVID-19 status, age in years and sex were almost always included in the sample metadata. Where available, HLA class I and class II types were obtained from metadata supplied by the sample provider rather than from assay-based typing. The samples were drawn from the first 160 participants of the ongoing ImmuneRACE study and from 1,254 subjects provided by 6 global collaborators. The investigation overall reported the following: The quantity of clinical and demographic metadata differed by source and by participant and was supplied without curation.

The immunoSEQ Assay, a bias-controlled multiplex PCR, was used to amplify TCRbeta CDR3 regions from genomic DNA. The published analysis was carried out like this. The number of nucleated cells in each sample was estimated from the amplification of reference gene primers within the assay. Sequence reads were collapsed and filtered to measure the absolute abundance of every unique TCRbeta CDR3 rearrangement. For each sample, productive Simpson clonality was calculated by taking the square root of Simpson's diversity index across productive rearrangements. TCRdb obtained this table from immuneACCESS and retained in-frame rearrangements with V and J assigned. These tables miss some clones; where compared with another copy, unresolved V genes account for less than half of the shortfall, and the remainder is unexplained. The D gene and trimming were derived from the DNA, and the V and J assignments and clone size from that table. For this sample the table gives about 57,000 clones, of which around 90% were detected only once. 22% of the sample lies in the top ten.

One collaborating source in Seattle enrolled patients while the patients were actively infected and followed the patients over time throughout the course of disease. Collaborating institutions collected whole blood in K2EDTA tubes following their own protocols. For TCRbeta analysis, collaborators shipped samples as frozen whole blood, isolated PBMCs, or DNA extracted from either of those sample types. This clone was counted a single time. No cognate antigen has been identified for it. Qualities for individual bases were not recorded, and no much larger clone is one base off. Relative to germline, V is 0 bases shorter and J is 0 bases shorter, with 8 bases between their ends. Counted from cysteine to phenylalanine, this CDR3 has 15 amino acids. Only the CDR3 region is kept as DNA, spanning 45 bases read in frame from base 1. CDR1 SGHAT and CDR2 FQNNGV were looked up in the germline V gene.

The TCR comes from an elderly woman with COVID-19, enrolled during active disease. The sequenced material came from peripheral blood. This chain is built from TRBV11-2 and TRBJ1-1, and perhaps TRBD1 as D gene, on 6 matching bases. For the CDR3, the sequence is CASSLEGAMNTEAFF. The DNA sequence follows: TGTGCCAGCAGCTTAGAGGGGGCCATGAACACTGAAGCTTTCTTT. Reference TRBV11-2 and TRBJ1-1 genes cover what lies past the CDR3, so the full variable domain is EAGVAQSPRYKIIEKRQSVAFWCNPISGHATLYWYQQILGQGPKLLIQFQNNGVVDDSQLPKDRFSAERLKGVDSTLKIQPAKLEDSAVYLCASSLEGAMNTEAFFGQGTRLTVV.